This TCR beta chain came from a study of identical twins. This clonotype has just a few counts. TCRdb itself ran the 5' RACE reads through MiXCR, one entry per CDR3 protein. The sample lists just under 650,000 distinct CDR3 sequences, under 8.5% seen once, with roughly 1.5% in the top ten. The germline CDR1 and CDR2 sequences are DFQATT and SNEGSKA (reference sequence). V shed 5 bases, J shed 7 bases, and the junction held 2 bases outside the gene matches. The CDR3 has 13 residues. These records were also assigned to another study, of yellow fever vaccine responses in identical twins. This second report adds: Reported findings indicate that twins' vaccine T cell responses seemed partially convergent, partially personalized.

The sequencing input was PBMCs. The chain combines TRBV20-1 with TRBJ2-1, with TRBD2 identical over 13 bases. The clonotype comes from a woman aged 18-29 years in good health. CDR3 nucleotides: TGCAGTGCTGGGGGACTAGCGGGAAATGAGCAGTTCTTC. This encodes CSAGGLAGNEQFF.